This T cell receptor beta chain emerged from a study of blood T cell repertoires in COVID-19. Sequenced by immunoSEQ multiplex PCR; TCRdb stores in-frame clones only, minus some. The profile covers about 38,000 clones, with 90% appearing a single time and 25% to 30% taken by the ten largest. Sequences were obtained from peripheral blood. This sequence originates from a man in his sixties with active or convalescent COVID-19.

CDR3 protein: CASSPAGTRSFTRPYEQYF. The CDR3 nucleotides read TGCGCCAGCAGCCCTGCCGGGACTAGGAGTTTTACTAGGCCCTACGAGCAGTACTTC. The chain uses TRBV4-1 and TRBJ2-7, with 8 bases identical to TRBD2. The J segment lost 2 bases and the V segment lost 4 bases, leaving 19 bases of the junction unmatched. The CDR3 contains 19 residues. CDR1 MGHRA and CDR2 YSYEKL come from the germline V gene.